The 10 T cell receptor beta chains below come from one sample, sequenced in a study of cytomegalovirus exposure and HLA in healthy donors. PCR employed 60 Vbeta and 13 Jbeta primers. Data came from immunoSEQ multiplex PCR; TCRdb stores just in-frame clones and leaves some out. The table shows around 130,000 clones, with roughly 78% occurring only once. The sample taken for sequencing was PBMCs. Receptors originate from a man aged 25 to 40 in good health and CMV-seronegative.

The CDR3 sequence is CAAARGSGANVLTF. DNA of the CDR3: TGTGCCGCCGCAAGGGGCTCTGGGGCCAACGTCCTGACTTTC. The chain couples TRBV28 to TRBJ2-6; perhaps TRBD1 as D (5 bases). Germline loops: CDR1 MDHEN, CDR2 SYDVKM. The CDR3 totals 14 residues. V lost 11 bases, J lost 0 bases, and 11 bases lay in between. Drawing the rest from reference TRBV28 and TRBJ2-6, the complete variable domain is DVKVTQSSRYLVKRTGEKVFLECVQDMDHENMFWYRQDPGLGLRLIYFSYDVKMKEKGDIPEGYSVSREKKERFSLILESASTNQTSMYLCAAARGSGANVLTFGAGSRLTVL.

This chain connects TRBV6-1 to TRBJ1-1; tentative D call: TRBD1 (6 bases). The CDR3 is 14 residues long. V dropped 7 bases and J dropped 0 bases, with 12 bases sitting between them. CDR1 MNHNS and CDR2 SASEGT come from the germline V gene. CDR3 amino acids: CASTQGPMNTEAFF. DNA of the CDR3: TGTGCCAGCACCCAGGGGCCCATGAACACTGAAGCTTTCTTT.

The chain employs TRBV5-6 and TRBJ1-2, with 9 bases that match TRBD1. Germline V lookup: CDR1 SGHDT, CDR2 YYEEEE. This CDR3 region has 17 residues. The trim removed 4 bases at V and 3 bases at J, leaving 13 bases unmatched. The CDR3: CASSPIPGTGTYYGYTF. The CDR3 nucleotides read TGTGCCAGCAGCCCGATTCCCGGGACAGGGACCTACTATGGCTACACCTTC.

The table lists this clone with a few counts. The chain joins TRBV4-1 to TRBJ1-1, with TRBD1 matching over 8 bases. Germline CDR1 MGHRA, CDR2 YSYEKL. Trimming removed 2 bases from V and 4 bases from J; junction bases left unmatched: 6. The CDR3 contains 15 residues. CDR3 amino acids: CASSQQGAGSTEAFF. CDR3 coding DNA: TGCGCCAGCAGCCAACAGGGGGCAGGCAGCACTGAAGCTTTCTTT.

V gene TRBV28 combines with J gene TRBJ2-1; TRBD2 matches at 16 bases. V shed 3 bases, J shed 3 bases, and the junction held 5 bases outside the gene matches. Germline V gene sequence: CDR1 MDHEN, CDR2 SYDVKM. The CDR3 is made up of 18 amino acids. The CDR3 DNA reads as TGTGCCAGCAGTTTGGGACTAGCGGGAGGGACGTACTACAATGAGCAGTTCTTC. Translation gives CASSLGLAGGTYYNEQFF.

The chain has TRBV27 and TRBJ1-1; D unclear. The CDR3 has 13 residues. V lost 3 bases and J lost 6, with 11 bases in between. Germline V CDR1 and CDR2: MNHEY, SMNVEV (reference sequence). CDR3 protein: CASSFAITAEAFF. DNA of the CDR3: TGTGCCAGCAGTTTCGCGATAACGGCTGAAGCTTTCTTT.

This rearrangement joins TRBV27 to TRBJ2-7; D is perhaps TRBD1 (6 bases). V gave up 4 bases and J gave up 4 bases, with 17 bases separating them. Looked up from germline, CDR1 is MNHEY and CDR2 is SMNVEV (reference sequence). The length of the CDR3 is 15 residues. DNA for the CDR3: TGTGCCAGCAGTTCCCCCGGCAGGGGAAGGTACGAGCAGTACTTC. Translating gives CASSSPGRGRYEQYF.

The V and J genes are TRBV5-5 and TRBJ2-6, with a weak D call TRBD2 (5 bases). V lost 7 bases and J lost 0, with 5 bases in between. This CDR3 spans 13 amino acids. CDR1 is SGHKS, CDR2 YYEKEE, per germline (reference sequence). The CDR3 region is CASGSSGANVLTF. CDR3 sequence (DNA): TGTGCCAGCGGGAGCTCTGGGGCCAACGTCCTGACTTTC.

This chain links TRBV14 with TRBJ1-1, with 8 bases lining up with TRBD1. The ends lost 0 bases at V and 2 bases at J; junction bases unmatched: 5. This CDR3 comprises 16 residues. CDR1 and CDR2 from the germline V gene are SGHDN and FVKESK. The CDR3 reads CASSQDQGQVNTEAFF. The CDR3 DNA reads TGTGCCAGCAGCCAAGATCAGGGACAGGTAAACACTGAAGCTTTCTTT.

This clone was recorded only once. The CDR3 is CASSLDSRNTGELFF. The CDR3 DNA sequence: TGCGCCAGCAGCTTGGATTCTCGGAACACCGGGGAGCTGTTTTTT. The genes are TRBV5-1 and TRBJ2-2; the D is unclear. The CDR3 extends over 15 amino acids. The V and J ends lost 0 bases and 1 base respectively, with 7 bases between them. Germline V gene sequence: CDR1 SGHRS, CDR2 YFSETQ. Using reference TRBV5-1 and TRBJ2-2 for the parts outside the CDR3, the full variable domain is KAGVTQTPRYLIKTRGQQVTLSCSPISGHRSVSWYQQTPGQGLQFLFEYFSETQRNKGNFPGRFSGRQFSNSRSEMNVSTLELGDSALYLCASSLDSRNTGELFFGEGSRLTVL.